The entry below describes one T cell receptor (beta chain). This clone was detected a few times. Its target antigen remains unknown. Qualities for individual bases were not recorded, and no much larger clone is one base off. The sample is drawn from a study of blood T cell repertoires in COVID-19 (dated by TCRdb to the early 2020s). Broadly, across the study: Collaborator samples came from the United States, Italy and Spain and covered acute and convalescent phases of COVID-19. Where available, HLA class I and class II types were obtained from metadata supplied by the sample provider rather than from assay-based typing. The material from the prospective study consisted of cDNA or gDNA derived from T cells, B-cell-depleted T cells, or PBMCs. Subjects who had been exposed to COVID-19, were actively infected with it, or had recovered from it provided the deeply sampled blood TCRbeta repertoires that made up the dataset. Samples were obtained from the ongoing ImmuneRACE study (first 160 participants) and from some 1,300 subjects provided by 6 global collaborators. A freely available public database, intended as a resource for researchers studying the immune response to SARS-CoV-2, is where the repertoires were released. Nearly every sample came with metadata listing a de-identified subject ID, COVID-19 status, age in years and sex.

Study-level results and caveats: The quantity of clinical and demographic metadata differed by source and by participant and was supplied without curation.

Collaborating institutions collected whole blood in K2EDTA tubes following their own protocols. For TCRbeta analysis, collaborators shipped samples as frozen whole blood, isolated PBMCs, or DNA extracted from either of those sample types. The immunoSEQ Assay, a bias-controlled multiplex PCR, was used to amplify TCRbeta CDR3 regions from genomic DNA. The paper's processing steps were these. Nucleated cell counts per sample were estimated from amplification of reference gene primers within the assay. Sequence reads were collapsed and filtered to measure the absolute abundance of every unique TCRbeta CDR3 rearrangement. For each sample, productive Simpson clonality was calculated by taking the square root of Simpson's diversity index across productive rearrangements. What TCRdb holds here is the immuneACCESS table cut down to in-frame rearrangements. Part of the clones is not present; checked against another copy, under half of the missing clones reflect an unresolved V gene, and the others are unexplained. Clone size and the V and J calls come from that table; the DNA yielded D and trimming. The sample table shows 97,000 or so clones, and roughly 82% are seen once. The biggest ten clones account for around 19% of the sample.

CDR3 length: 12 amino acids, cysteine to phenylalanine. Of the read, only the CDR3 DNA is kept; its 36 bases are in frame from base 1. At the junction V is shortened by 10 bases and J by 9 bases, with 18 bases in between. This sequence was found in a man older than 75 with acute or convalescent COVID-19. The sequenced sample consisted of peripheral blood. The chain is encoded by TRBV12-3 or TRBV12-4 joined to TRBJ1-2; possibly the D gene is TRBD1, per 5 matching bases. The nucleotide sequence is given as TGTGCCATTGCGATGGTAGGGGTTAGCTACACCTTC. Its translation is CAIAMVGVSYTF.